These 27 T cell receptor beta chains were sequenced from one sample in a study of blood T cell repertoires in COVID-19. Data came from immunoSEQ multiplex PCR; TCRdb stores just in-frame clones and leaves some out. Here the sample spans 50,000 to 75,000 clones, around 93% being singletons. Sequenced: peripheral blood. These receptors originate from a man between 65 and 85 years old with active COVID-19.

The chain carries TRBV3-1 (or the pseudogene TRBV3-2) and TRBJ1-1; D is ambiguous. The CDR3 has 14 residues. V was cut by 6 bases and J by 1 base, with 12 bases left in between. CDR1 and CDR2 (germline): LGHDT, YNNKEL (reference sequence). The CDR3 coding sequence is TGTGCCAGCAGGCCAAGAGACACGAACACTGAAGCTTTCTTT. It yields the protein CASRPRDTNTEAFF.

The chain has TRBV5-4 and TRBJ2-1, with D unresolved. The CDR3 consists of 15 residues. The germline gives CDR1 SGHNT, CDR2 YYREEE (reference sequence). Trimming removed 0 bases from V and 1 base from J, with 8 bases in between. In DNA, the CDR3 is TGTGCCAGCAGCTTGGGCGGAGTTTCCTACAATGAGCAGTTCTTC. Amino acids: CASSLGGVSYNEQFF.

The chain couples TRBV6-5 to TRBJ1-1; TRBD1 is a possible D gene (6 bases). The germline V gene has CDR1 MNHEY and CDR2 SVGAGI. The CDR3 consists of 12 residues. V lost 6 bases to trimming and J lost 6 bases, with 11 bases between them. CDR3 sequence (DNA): TGTGCCAGCAGCAGGGGTTGGGCTGAAGCTTTCTTT. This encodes CASSRGWAEAFF.

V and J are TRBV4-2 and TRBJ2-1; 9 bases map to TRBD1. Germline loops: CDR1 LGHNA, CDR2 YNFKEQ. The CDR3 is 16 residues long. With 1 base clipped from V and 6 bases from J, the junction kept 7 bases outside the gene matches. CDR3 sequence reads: CASSQGDREKGNEQFF. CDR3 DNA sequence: TGTGCCAGCAGCCAAGGGGACAGGGAAAAAGGCAATGAGCAGTTCTTC.

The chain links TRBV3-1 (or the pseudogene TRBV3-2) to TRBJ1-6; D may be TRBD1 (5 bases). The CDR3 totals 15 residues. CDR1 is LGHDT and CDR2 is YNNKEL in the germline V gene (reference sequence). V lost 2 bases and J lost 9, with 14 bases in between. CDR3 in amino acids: CASSQSQAGGSPLHF. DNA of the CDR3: TGTGCCAGCAGCCAATCACAGGCCGGTGGTTCACCCCTCCACTTT.

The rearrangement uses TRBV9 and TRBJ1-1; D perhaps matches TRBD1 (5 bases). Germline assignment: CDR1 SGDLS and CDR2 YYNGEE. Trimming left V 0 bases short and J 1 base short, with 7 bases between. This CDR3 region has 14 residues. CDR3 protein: CASSVVTGNTEAFF. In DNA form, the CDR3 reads TGTGCCAGCAGCGTAGTAACAGGGAACACTGAAGCTTTCTTT. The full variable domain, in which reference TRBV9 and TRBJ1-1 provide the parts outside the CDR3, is DSGVTQTPKHLITATGQRVTLRCSPRSGDLSVYWYQQSLDQGLQFLIQYYNGEERAKGNILERFSAQQFPDLHSELNLSSLELGDSALYFCASSVVTGNTEAFFGQGTRLTVV.

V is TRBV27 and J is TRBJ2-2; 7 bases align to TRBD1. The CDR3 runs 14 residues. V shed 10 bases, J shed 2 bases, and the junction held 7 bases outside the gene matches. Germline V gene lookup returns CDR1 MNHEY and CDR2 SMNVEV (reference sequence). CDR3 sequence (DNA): TGTGCCACCATAGACAGGGTTAACACCGGGGAGCTGTTTTTT. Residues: CATIDRVNTGELFF.

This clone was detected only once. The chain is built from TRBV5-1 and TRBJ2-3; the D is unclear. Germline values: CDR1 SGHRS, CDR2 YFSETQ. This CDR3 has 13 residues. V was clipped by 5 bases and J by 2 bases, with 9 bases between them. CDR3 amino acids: CASSAQNTDTQYF. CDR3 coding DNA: TGCGCCAGCAGTGCACAGAACACAGATACGCAGTATTTT. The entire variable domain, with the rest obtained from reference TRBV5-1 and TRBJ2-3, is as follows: KAGVTQTPRYLIKTRGQQVTLSCSPISGHRSVSWYQQTPGQGLQFLFEYFSETQRNKGNFPGRFSGRQFSNSRSEMNVSTLELGDSALYLCASSAQNTDTQYFGPGTRLTVL.

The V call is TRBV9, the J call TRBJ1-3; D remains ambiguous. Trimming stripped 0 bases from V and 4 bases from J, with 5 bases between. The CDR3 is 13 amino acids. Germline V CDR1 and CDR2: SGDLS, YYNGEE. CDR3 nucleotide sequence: TGTGCCAGCAGCGTAGGAGGGGGAAACACCATATATTTT. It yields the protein CASSVGGGNTIYF. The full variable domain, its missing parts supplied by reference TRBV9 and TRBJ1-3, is DSGVTQTPKHLITATGQRVTLRCSPRSGDLSVYWYQQSLDQGLQFLIQYYNGEERAKGNILERFSAQQFPDLHSELNLSSLELGDSALYFCASSVGGGNTIYFGEGSWLTVV.

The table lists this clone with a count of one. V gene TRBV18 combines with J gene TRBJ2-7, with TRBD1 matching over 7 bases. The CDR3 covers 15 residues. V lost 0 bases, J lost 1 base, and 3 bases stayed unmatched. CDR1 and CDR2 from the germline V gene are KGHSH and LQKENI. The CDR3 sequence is CASSPPTGWSYEQYF. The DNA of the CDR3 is TGTGCCAGCTCACCACCGACAGGGTGGTCCTACGAGCAGTACTTC. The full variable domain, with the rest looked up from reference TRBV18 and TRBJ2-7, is NAGVMQNPRHLVRRRGQEARLRCSPMKGHSHVYWYRQLPEEGLKFMVYLQKENIIDESGMPKERFSAEFPKEGPSILRIQQVVRGDSAAYFCASSPPTGWSYEQYFGPGTRLTVT.

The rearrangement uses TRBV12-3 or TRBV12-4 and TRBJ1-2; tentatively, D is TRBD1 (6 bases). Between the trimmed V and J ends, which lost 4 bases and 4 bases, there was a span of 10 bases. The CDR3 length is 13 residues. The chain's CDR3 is CASSSDSTYGYTF. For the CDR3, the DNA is TGTGCCAGCAGTTCGGACAGTACCTATGGCTACACCTTC.

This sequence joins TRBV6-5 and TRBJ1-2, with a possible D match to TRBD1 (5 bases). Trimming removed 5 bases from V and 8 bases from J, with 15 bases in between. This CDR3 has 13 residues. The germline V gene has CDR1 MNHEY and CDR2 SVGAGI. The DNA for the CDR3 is TGTGCCAGCAGTACAGGACCGGCTCGGGGCTACACCTTC. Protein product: CASSTGPARGYTF.

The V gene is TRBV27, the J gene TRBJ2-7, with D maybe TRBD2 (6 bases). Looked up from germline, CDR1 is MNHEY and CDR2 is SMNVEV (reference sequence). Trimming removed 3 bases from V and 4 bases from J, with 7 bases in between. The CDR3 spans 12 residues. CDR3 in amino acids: CASSFGGYEQYF. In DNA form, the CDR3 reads TGTGCCAGCAGTTTTGGGGGGTACGAGCAGTACTTC.

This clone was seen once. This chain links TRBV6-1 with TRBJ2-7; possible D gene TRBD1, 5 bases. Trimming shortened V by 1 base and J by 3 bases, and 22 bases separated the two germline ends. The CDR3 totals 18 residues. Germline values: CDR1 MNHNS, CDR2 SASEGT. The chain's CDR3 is CASSEVPRQGNLGYEQYV. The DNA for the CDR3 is TGTGCCAGCAGTGAAGTCCCAAGGCAGGGTAATTTGGGCTACGAGCAGTACGTC.

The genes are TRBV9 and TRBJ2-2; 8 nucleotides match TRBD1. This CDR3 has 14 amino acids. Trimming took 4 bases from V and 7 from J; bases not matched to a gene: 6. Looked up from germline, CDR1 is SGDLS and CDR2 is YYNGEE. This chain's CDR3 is CASSLGQVGGELFF. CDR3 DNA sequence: TGTGCCAGCAGCCTGGGACAGGTGGGCGGGGAGCTGTTTTTT.

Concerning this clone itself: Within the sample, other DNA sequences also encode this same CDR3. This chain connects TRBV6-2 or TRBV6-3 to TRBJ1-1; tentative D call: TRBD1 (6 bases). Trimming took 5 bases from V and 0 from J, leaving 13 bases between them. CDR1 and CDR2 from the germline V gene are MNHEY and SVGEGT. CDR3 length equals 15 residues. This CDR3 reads CASSRTVFLNTEAFF. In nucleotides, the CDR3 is TGTGCCAGCAGTCGGACAGTCTTCTTGAACACTGAAGCTTTCTTT.

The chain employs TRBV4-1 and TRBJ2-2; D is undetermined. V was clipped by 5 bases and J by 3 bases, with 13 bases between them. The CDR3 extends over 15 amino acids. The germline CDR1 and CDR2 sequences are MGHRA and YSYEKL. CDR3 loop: CASSFEAADTGELFF. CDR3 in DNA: TGCGCCAGCAGCTTTGAGGCCGCCGACACCGGGGAGCTGTTTTTT.

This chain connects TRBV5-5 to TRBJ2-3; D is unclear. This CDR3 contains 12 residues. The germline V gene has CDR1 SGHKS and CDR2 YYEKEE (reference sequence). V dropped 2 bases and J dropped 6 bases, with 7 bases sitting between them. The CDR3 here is CASSLPRDTQYF. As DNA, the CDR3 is TGTGCCAGCAGCTTACCCCGGGATACGCAGTATTTT.

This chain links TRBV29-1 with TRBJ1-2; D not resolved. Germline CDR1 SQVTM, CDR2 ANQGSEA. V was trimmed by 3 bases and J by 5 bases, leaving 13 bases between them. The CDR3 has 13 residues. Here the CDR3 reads CSVELSVGYGYTF. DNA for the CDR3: TGCAGCGTTGAGCTTAGCGTTGGTTATGGCTACACCTTC.

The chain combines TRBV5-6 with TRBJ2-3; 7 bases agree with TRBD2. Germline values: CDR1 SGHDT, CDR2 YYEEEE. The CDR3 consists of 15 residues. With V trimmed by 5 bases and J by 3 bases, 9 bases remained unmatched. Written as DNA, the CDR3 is TGTGCCAGCAGATTACTCGGGGGAGGGACAGATACGCAGTATTTT. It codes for CASRLLGGGTDTQYF.

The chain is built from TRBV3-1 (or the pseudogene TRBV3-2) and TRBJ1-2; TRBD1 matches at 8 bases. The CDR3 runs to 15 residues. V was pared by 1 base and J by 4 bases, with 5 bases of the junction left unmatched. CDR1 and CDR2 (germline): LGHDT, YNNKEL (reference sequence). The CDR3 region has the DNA TGTGCCAGCAGCCAAGTCAGGACAGGGCGCTATGGCTACACCTTC. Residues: CASSQVRTGRYGYTF.

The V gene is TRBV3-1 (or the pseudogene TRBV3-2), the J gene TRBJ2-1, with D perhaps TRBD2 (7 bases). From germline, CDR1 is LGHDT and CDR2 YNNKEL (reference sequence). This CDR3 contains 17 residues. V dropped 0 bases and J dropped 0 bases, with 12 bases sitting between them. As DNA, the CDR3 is TGTGCCAGCAGCCAAGAGAGGGGGGGTACCTCCTACAATGAGCAGTTCTTC. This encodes CASSQERGGTSYNEQFF.

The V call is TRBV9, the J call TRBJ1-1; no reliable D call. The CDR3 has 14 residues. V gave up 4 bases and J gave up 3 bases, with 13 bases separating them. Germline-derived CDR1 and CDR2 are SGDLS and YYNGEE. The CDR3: CASSPTGLYTEAFF. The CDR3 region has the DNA TGTGCCAGCAGCCCTACGGGGTTGTACACTGAAGCTTTCTTT.

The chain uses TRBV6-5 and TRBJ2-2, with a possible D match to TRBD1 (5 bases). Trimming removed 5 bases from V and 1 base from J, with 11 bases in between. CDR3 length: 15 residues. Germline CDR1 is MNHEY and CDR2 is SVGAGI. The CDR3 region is CASSHGQKNTGELFF. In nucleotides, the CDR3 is TGTGCCAGCAGTCACGGACAAAAGAACACCGGGGAGCTGTTTTTT.

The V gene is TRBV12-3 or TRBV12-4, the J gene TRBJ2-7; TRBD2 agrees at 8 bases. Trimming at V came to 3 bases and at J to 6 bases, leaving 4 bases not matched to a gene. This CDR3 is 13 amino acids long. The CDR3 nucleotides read TGTGCCAGCAGTTTTTATGCGGGGGGCGAGCAGTACTTC. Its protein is CASSFYAGGEQYF.

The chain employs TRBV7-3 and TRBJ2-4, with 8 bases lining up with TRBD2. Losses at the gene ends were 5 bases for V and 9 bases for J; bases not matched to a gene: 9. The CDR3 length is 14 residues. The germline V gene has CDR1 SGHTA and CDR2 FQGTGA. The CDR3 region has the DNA TGTGCCAGCAGCAACTACGGGGGGGCTGGCATTCAGTACTTC. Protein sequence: CASSNYGGAGIQYF. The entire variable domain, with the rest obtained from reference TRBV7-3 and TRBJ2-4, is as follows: GAGVSQTPSNKVTEKGKYVELRCDPISGHTALYWYRQSLGQGPEFLIYFQGTGAADDSGLPNDRFFAVRPEGSVSTLKIQRTERGDSAVYLCASSNYGGAGIQYFGAGTRLSVL.

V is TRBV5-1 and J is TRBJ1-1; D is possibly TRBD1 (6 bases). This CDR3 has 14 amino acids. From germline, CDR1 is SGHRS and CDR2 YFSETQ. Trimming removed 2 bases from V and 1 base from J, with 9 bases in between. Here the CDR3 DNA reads TGCGCCAGCAGCTTACAGGGTTCGAACACTGAAGCTTTCTTT. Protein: CASSLQGSNTEAFF.